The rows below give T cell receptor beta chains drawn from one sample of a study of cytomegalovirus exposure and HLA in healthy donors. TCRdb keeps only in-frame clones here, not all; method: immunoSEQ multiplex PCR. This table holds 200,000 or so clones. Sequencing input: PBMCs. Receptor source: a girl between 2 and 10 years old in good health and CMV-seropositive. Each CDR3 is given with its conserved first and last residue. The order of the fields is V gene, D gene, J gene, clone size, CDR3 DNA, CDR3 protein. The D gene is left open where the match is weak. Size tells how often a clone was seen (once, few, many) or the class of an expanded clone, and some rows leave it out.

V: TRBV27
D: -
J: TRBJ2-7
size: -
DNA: TGTGCCAGCAGTTTCCAGGGGAACTACGAGCAGTACTTC
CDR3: CASSFQGNYEQYF

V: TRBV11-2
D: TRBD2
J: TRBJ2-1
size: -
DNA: TGTGCCAGCAGCTTAGATATAAGGGTCATGGGAGGGGTATCCTACAATGAGCAGTTCTTC
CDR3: CASSLDIRVMGGVSYNEQFF

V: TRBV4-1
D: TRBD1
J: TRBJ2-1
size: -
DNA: TGCGCCAGCAGCCAAGCCGGGACAGCTTCCTACAATGAGCAGTTCTTC
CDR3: CASSQAGTASYNEQFF

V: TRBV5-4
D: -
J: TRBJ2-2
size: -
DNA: TGTGCCAGCAGCTGGGGAATTATAGGAGCGGGCACCGGGGAGCTGTTTTTT
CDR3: CASSWGIIGAGTGELFF

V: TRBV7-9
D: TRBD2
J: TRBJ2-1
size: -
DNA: TGTGCCAGCAGCTTAACGCCGCTAGCGGGACACAATGAGCAGTTCTTC
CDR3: CASSLTPLAGHNEQFF

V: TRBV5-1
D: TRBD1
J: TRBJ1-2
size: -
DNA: TGCGCCAGCAGAGAACAGGGACAGAACTATGGCTACACCTTC
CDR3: CASREQGQNYGYTF

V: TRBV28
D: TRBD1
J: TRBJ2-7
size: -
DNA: TGTGCCAGCAGTCCCGGGACAGGTCTAAGCTACGAGCAGTACTTC
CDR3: CASSPGTGLSYEQYF

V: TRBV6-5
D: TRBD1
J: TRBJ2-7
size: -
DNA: TGTGCCAGCAAGACCGGGACAGGGAACGGCGAGCAGTACTTC
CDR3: CASKTGTGNGEQYF

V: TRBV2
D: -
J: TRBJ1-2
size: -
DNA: TGTGCCAGCAGTGAAGCGGCCAATAACTATGGCTACACCTTC
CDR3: CASSEAANNYGYTF

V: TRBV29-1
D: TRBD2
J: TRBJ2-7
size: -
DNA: TGCAGCGTTGACATAGCGGGAGACGAGCAGTACTTC
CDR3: CSVDIAGDEQYF

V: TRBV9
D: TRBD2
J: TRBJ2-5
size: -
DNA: TGTGCCAGCAGCCCCTCGAAAGCGGGAGGTGTGGAGACCCAGTACTTC
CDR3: CASSPSKAGGVETQYF

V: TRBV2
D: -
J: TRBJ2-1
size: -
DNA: TGTGCCAGCAGCGACACCGTTACAGGGCAACGCTGGCATGAGCAGTTCTTC
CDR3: CASSDTVTGQRWHEQFF

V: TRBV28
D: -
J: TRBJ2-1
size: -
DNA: TGTGCCAGCAGTTTATTGAGGAATGAGCAGTTCTTC
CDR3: CASSLLRNEQFF

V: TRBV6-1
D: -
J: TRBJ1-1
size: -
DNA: TGTGCCAGCAGTGTCGGGTCAGAAGCTTTCTTT
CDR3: CASSVGSEAFF

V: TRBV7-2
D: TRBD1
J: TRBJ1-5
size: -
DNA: TGTGCCAGCAGCCCGCCCCACACAGGGGTCGTTGATAGCAATCAGCCCCAGCATTTT
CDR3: CASSPPHTGVVDSNQPQHF

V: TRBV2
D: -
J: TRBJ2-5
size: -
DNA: TGTGCCAGCTTTAGATGGGAGACCCAGTACTTC
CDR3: CASFRWETQYF

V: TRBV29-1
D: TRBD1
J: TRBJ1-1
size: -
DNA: TGCAGCGTCCTAAATCCAACAGGGGCGGGCACTGAAGCTTTCTTT
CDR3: CSVLNPTGAGTEAFF

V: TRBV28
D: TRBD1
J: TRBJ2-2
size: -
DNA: TGTGCCAGCAGCTTGGGGGCCACAGGGGGCATCGCGAACACCGGGGAGCTGTTTTTT
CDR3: CASSLGATGGIANTGELFF

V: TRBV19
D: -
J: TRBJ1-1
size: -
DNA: TGTGCCAGTAGTCGGGTCCCAAACACTGAAGCTTTCTTT
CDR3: CASSRVPNTEAFF

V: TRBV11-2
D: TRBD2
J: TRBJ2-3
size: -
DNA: TGTGCCAGCAGCGGGACTAGCGGAGGGCCGCAGTATTTT
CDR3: CASSGTSGGPQYF

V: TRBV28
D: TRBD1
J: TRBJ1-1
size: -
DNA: TGTGCCAGCAGTCTATCAGGGGGCTATGTGAACACTGAAGCTTTCTTT
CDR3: CASSLSGGYVNTEAFF

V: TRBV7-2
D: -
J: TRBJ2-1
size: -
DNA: TGTGCCAGCACTGTAGCGGCAAGCTCCTACAATGAGCAGTTCTTC
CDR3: CASTVAASSYNEQFF

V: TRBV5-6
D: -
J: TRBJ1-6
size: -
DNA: TGTGCCAGCAGCTTGGGAGTGGCGGGGAATTCACCCCTCCACTTT
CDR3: CASSLGVAGNSPLHF

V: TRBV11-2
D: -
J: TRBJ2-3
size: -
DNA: TGTGCCAGCAGCTGGGGGGTAATGGTATACACAGATACGCAGTATTTT
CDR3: CASSWGVMVYTDTQYF

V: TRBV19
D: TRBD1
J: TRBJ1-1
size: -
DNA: TGTGCCAGTAGTATGGGACAGAAGAACACTGAAGCTTTCTTT
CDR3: CASSMGQKNTEAFF

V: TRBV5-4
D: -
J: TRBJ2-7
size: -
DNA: TGTGCCAGCCGATATAGCGGATCCTACGAGCAGTACTTC
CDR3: CASRYSGSYEQYF

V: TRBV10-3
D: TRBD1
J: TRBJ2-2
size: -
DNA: TGTGCCATCAGGGACAGGGCCTACACCGGGGAGCTGTTTTTT
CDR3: CAIRDRAYTGELFF

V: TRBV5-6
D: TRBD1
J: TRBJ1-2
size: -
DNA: TGTGCCAGCATCAGGACAGGGGGCGTTAAGATTTATGGCTACACCTTC
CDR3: CASIRTGGVKIYGYTF

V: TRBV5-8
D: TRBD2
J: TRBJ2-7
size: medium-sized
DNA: TGTGCCAGCAGCTTGAGTCTAGCGGGAGGAGGCGAGCAGTACTTC
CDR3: CASSLSLAGGGEQYF

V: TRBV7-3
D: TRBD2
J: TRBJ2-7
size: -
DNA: TGTGCCAGCAGATTAGCGGGAGGCACCCACGAGCAGTACTTC
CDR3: CASRLAGGTHEQYF

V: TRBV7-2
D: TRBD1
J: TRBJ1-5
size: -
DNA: TGTGCCAGCAGCTACAGGGGGAATCAGCCCCAGCATTTT
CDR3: CASSYRGNQPQHF

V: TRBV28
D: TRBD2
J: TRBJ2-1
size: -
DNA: TGTGCCTTAGAACCGGCGGGGGATTACAATGAGCAGTTCTTC
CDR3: CALEPAGDYNEQFF

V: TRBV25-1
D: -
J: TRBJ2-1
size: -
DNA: TGTGCCAGCAGTGGCCCCTCAACAGGGAGGGTCCACAATGAGCAGTTCTTC
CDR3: CASSGPSTGRVHNEQFF

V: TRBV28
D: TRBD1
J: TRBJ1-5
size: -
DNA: TGTGCCAGCAGTCCACAGGGGGCGCAGCCCCAGCATTTT
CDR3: CASSPQGAQPQHF

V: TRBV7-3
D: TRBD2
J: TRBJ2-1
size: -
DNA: TGTGCCAGCAGCTTCGTAGCGGGAGAGTATGATGAGCAGTTCTTC
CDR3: CASSFVAGEYDEQFF

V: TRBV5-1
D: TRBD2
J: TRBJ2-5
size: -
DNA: TGCGCCAGCAGCTCGCTAGCGGGAGGCCCCCAAGAGACCCAGTACTTC
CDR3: CASSSLAGGPQETQYF

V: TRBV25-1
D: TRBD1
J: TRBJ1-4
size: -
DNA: TGTGCCAGCAGTGATGGGGACAGGGGCGCTAATGAAAAACTGTTTTTT
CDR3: CASSDGDRGANEKLFF

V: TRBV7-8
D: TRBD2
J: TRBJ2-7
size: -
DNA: TGTGCCAGCAGCCCCGGGGGGATACATTTTAACGAGCAGTACTTC
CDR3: CASSPGGIHFNEQYF

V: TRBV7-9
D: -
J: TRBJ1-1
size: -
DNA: TGTGCCAGCAGCTTGATAAGGGGAATGAACACTGAAGCTTTCTTT
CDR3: CASSLIRGMNTEAFF

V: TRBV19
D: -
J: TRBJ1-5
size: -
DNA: TGTGCCAGTAGTAGCAGGGCCCGCAATCAGCCCCAGCATTTT
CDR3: CASSSRARNQPQHF

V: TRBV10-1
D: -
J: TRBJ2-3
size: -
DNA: TGCGCCAGCACCGCCTTCTCCGGGGATACGCAGTATTTT
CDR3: CASTAFSGDTQYF

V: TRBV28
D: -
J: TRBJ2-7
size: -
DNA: TGTGCCAGCACCGAAAGATCCAGGGGAGAGGGCTCCTACGAGCAGTACTTC
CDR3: CASTERSRGEGSYEQYF

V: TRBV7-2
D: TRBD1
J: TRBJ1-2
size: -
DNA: TGTGCCAGCAGCTTGGGAATACCGGGACAGGGGGTTTTGTATGGCTACACCTTC
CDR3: CASSLGIPGQGVLYGYTF

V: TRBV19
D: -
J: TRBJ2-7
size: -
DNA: TGTGCCAGCACGGACAGTAGCTCCTACGAGCAGTACTTC
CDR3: CASTDSSSYEQYF

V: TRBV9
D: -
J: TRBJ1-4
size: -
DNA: TGTGCCAGCAGCCCATCCCCGACAGCAACTAATGAAAAACTGTTTTTT
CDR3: CASSPSPTATNEKLFF

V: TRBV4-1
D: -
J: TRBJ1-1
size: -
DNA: TGCGCCAGCAGCCAGGACGGGAGACAGTATAACACTGAAGCTTTCTTT
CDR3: CASSQDGRQYNTEAFF

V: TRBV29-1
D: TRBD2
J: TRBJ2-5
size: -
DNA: TGCAGCGTCCCAAGGGGGGTACTAGCGGGAGTTGGAGAGACCCAGTACTTC
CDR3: CSVPRGVLAGVGETQYF

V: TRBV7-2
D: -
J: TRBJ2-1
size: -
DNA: TGTGCCAGCAGCCCCCGCATCCATGGCGGCTCATACAATGAGCAGTTCTTC
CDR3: CASSPRIHGGSYNEQFF

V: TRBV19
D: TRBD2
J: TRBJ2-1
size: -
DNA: TGTGCCAGTAGTAGGGGACTACTCTACAATGAGCAGTTCTTC
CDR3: CASSRGLLYNEQFF

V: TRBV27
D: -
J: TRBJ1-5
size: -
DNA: TGTGCCAGCAGTTTTGGGGGGTATAGCAATCAGCCCCAGCATTTT
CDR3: CASSFGGYSNQPQHF

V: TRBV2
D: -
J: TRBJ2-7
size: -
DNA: TGTGCCAGCAAGCAGGAGAGCGGGTTCTCCTACGAGCAGTACTTC
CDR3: CASKQESGFSYEQYF

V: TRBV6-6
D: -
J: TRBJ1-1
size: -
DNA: TGTGCCAGCAGCCGGGATCTGAACACTGAAGCTTTCTTT
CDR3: CASSRDLNTEAFF

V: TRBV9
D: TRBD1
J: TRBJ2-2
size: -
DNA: TGTGCCAGCAGCGAGACAGGGGAACGGAGCGGGGAGCTGTTTTTT
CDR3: CASSETGERSGELFF